This TCR beta chain was recorded in a study of regulatory T cells in long-lasting Graves disease. Study results and limitations: Repertoires from persistent disease leaned toward TRBV28, TRBJ1-2 and TRBJ2-5.

Germline loops: CDR1 SEHNR, CDR2 FQNEAQ (reference sequence). V dropped 3 bases and J dropped 3 bases, with 27 bases sitting between them. The CDR3 has 19 residues. Both iRepertoire HTBI primers and Arm-PCR of CDR3 regions were used to build the TCR beta libraries. MiXCR, run by TCRdb on the multiplex PCR reads, gives a single entry per CDR3 protein. The sample includes 450,000 to 650,000 distinct CDR3 sequences, about 16% of them seen just once. Time point meaning: newly diagnosed GD, antithyroid drugs for less than 3 months. RNA isolated from PBMCs was used to make the TCR library. Remarks on this clonotype: Its antigen remains unknown.

The same sample was also studied in work on T cells in Graves' hyperthyroidism and ophthalmopathy. As that report states: Model predictions of ophthalmopathy came a median 6.5 months before onset.

The source was peripheral blood mononuclear cells (PBMCs), collected at new diagnosis, from a patient treated with antithyroid drugs. The TCR originated in a woman aged 35 to 60 with Graves disease. The chain recombines TRBV7-9 with TRBJ2-7, with D tentatively TRBD1 (6 bases). The CDR3 coding sequence is TGTGCCAGCAGCTTTGAAACGCTGAAACTTCGGACAGATTACTACGAGCAGTACTTC. It specifies CASSFETLKLRTDYYEQYF.